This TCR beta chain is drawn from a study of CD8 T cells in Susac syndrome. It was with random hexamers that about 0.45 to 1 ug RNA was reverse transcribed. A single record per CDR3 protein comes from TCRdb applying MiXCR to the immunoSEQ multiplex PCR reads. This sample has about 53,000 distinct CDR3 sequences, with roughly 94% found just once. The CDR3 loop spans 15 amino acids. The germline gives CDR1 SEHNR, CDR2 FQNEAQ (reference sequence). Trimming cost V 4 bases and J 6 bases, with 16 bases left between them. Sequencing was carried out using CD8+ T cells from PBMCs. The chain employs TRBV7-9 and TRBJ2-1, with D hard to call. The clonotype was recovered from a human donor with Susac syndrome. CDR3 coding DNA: TGTGCCAGCAGCTCCGACCAGACCCAGGCCAATGAGCAGTTCTTC. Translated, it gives CASSSDQTQANEQFF.